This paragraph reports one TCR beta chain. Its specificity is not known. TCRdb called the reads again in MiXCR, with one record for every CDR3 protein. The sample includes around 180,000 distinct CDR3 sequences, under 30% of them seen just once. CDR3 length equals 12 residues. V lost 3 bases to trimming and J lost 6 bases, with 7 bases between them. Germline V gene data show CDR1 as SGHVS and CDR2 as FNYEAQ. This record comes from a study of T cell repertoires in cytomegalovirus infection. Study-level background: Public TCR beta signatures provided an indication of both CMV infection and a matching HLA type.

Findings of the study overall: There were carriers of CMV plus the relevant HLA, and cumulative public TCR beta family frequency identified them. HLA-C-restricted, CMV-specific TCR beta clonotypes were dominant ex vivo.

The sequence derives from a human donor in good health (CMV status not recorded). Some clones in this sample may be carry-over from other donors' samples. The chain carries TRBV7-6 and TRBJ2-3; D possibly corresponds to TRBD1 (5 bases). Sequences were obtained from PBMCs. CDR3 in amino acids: CASSFRQDTQYF. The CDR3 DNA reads TGTGCCAGCAGCTTTCGACAGGATACGCAGTATTTT. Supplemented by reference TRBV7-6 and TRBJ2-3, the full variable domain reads GAGVSQSPRYKVTKRGQDVALRCDPISGHVSLYWYRQALGQGPEFLTYFNYEAQQDKSGLPNDRFSAERPEGSISTLTIQRTEQRDSAMYRCASSFRQDTQYFGPGTRLTVL.